The next 26 T cell receptor beta chains were all read from a single sample in a study of blood T cell repertoires in COVID-19. The table came from immunoSEQ multiplex PCR; TCRdb's copy has only in-frame clones and leaves some out. This sample has about 140,000 clones, with approximately 84% found just once. The source material was PBMCs or T cells enriched from blood (not recorded which). The origin of the receptors is a woman between 45 and 60 years old with acute COVID-19.

The chain is built from TRBV28 and TRBJ1-2, with TRBD1 matching over 8 bases. V gave up 8 bases and J gave up 8 bases; unmatched junction bases: 13. The CDR3 runs 14 residues. Per the germline V gene, CDR1 is MDHEN and CDR2 is SYDVKM. CDR3 sequence: CASSAPQGATGYTF. The CDR3 nucleotides read TGTGCCAGCTCCGCCCCGCAGGGGGCGACCGGCTACACCTTC.

This clone was seen just once. The rearrangement links TRBV19 to TRBJ1-1; TRBD1 agrees at 8 bases. CDR1 and CDR2 from the germline V gene are LNHDA and SQIVND (reference sequence). The V and J ends lost 5 bases and 3 bases, in that order; junction bases with no gene match: 8. The CDR3 runs to 15 residues. The CDR3 DNA follows: TGTGCCAGTAGTGACAGGGGTTCGGTGGACACTGAAGCTTTCTTT. Translating gives CASSDRGSVDTEAFF.

This rearrangement joins TRBV7-3 to TRBJ2-1, with D perhaps matching TRBD2 (6 bases). Germline lookup yields CDR1 SGHTA and CDR2 FQGTGA. The CDR3 spans 17 residues. V was trimmed by 5 bases and J by 9 bases, leaving 26 bases between them. The CDR3 loop is CASSPRRRVGGEFEQFF. DNA for the CDR3: TGTGCCAGCAGCCCCCGCCGGCGGGTGGGAGGAGAGTTTGAGCAGTTCTTC.

The chain has TRBV5-1 and TRBJ1-2; 9 bases agree with TRBD1. Per the germline V gene, CDR1 is SGHRS and CDR2 is YFSETQ. The CDR3 sequence is 15 residues long. V shed 4 bases, J shed 4 bases, and the junction held 8 bases outside the gene matches. The CDR3 DNA follows: TGCGCCAGCAGCATCCAACAGGGGGCCGTCTATGGCTACACCTTC. It specifies CASSIQQGAVYGYTF. Supplemented by reference TRBV5-1 and TRBJ1-2, the full variable domain reads KAGVTQTPRYLIKTRGQQVTLSCSPISGHRSVSWYQQTPGQGLQFLFEYFSETQRNKGNFPGRFSGRQFSNSRSEMNVSTLELGDSALYLCASSIQQGAVYGYTFGSGTRLTVV.

The chain is built from TRBV6-6 and TRBJ2-7, with TRBD1 as a possible D gene (5 bases). V lost 6 bases, J lost 3 bases, and 15 bases lay in between. The germline V gene has CDR1 MNHNY and CDR2 SVGAGI (reference sequence). This CDR3 region has 14 residues. CDR3 amino acids: CASRNRKFFYEQYF. The CDR3 bases are TGTGCCAGCAGAAACAGGAAATTCTTCTACGAGCAGTACTTC.

The chain has TRBV7-2 and TRBJ2-3, with 9 bases matching TRBD2. V trimming: 2 bases; J trimming: 2 bases; junction bases outside the gene matches: 8. CDR3 size: 17 residues. CDR1 is SGHTA and CDR2 is FQGNSA in the germline V gene. The CDR3 nucleotides are TGTGCCAGCAGCTTAACGGCTAGCGGGGCCGTCACAGATACGCAGTATTTT. It yields the protein CASSLTASGAVTDTQYF.

The rearrangement joins TRBV7-3 to TRBJ2-3; 8 bases line up with TRBD1. The CDR3 totals 15 residues. J was trimmed by 2 bases and V by 6 bases; bases with no gene match: 7. Germline V gives CDR1 SGHTA, CDR2 FQGTGA. CDR3 protein: CASSRNRGATDTQYF. CDR3 nucleotides: TGTGCCAGCAGTCGAAACAGGGGGGCCACAGATACGCAGTATTTT.

V usage is TRBV6-2 or TRBV6-3 and J usage is TRBJ2-3; 8 nucleotides align to TRBD2. This CDR3 has 21 residues. J gave up 2 bases and V 0 bases, and 19 bases lay outside the gene matches. Germline assignment: CDR1 MNHEY and CDR2 SVGEGT. The CDR3 sequence is CASSYSTGFSWSGGYTDTQYF. The CDR3 DNA reads TGTGCCAGCAGTTACTCGACCGGTTTTTCTTGGAGCGGGGGTTACACAGATACGCAGTATTTT.

The V and J genes are TRBV2 and TRBJ1-2, with no clear D. Germline lookup yields CDR1 SNHLY and CDR2 FYNNEI. The V end lost 6 bases, the J end lost 4 bases, and 15 bases lay between the germline ends. CDR3 length: 14 amino acids. The CDR3 region has the DNA TGTGCCAGCAGAGGCCCTCCTCGGAGCTATGGCTACACCTTC. Amino acids: CASRGPPRSYGYTF. Full variable domain (missing parts from reference TRBV2 and TRBJ1-2): EPEVTQTPSHQVTQMGQEVILRCVPISNHLYFYWYRQILGQKVEFLVSFYNNEISEKSEIFDDQFSVERPDGSNFTLKIRSTKLEDSAMYFCASRGPPRSYGYTFGSGTRLTVV.

V gene TRBV19 combines with J gene TRBJ1-5; TRBD1 matches 11 bases. V lost 4 bases and J lost 7; bases outside the gene matches: 6. The germline V gene encodes CDR1 LNHDA and CDR2 SQIVND (reference sequence). The CDR3 runs to 15 residues. The DNA for the CDR3 is TGTGCCAGTAGTACCAGGGACAGGGGGAGGCAGCCCCAGCATTTT. Translation gives CASSTRDRGRQPQHF.

A single count supports this clone. This chain uses TRBV2 with TRBJ2-5; weak D call: TRBD2 (6 bases). V gave up 9 bases and J gave up 5 bases, with 7 bases separating them. The CDR3 sequence is 10 residues long. Germline V gene lookup returns CDR1 SNHLY and CDR2 FYNNEI. The CDR3 is CASRGETQYF. Here the CDR3 DNA reads TGTGCCAGTCGGGGGGAGACCCAGTACTTC.

The genes are TRBV19 and TRBJ1-1; maybe TRBD1 (5 bases). With 2 bases removed from V and 3 bases from J, the gap between germline ends came to 13 bases. Germline CDR1 LNHDA, CDR2 SQIVND (reference sequence). This CDR3 contains 15 residues. CDR3 bases: TGTGCCAGTAGTATAACCGGAACGGGGGACACTGAAGCTTTCTTT. Translating it yields CASSITGTGDTEAFF.

The V and J genes are TRBV6-5 and TRBJ1-2, with 8 bases that match TRBD1. Germline CDR1 MNHEY, CDR2 SVGAGI. Trimming took 6 bases from V and 7 from J; bases not matched to a gene: 10. The CDR3 sequence is 14 residues long. The CDR3 loop reads CASRTGEVYGGYTF. The CDR3 nucleotides are TGTGCCAGCAGGACAGGGGAAGTTTATGGTGGCTACACCTTC.

This chain connects TRBV5-1 to TRBJ2-3, with 8 nucleotides matching TRBD1. Germline CDR1 is SGHRS and CDR2 is YFSETQ. The CDR3 length is 15 residues. V dropped 3 bases and J dropped 2; count of bases not matched to a gene: 5. In DNA form, the CDR3 reads TGCGCCAGCAGCTGGCAGGGACAGGCCACAGATACGCAGTATTTT. Its protein product is CASSWQGQATDTQYF.

The chain combines TRBV29-1 with TRBJ2-5, with a weak D call TRBD2 (7 bases). The CDR3 has 13 residues. The germline V gene encodes CDR1 SQVTM and CDR2 ANQGSEA. V lost 2 bases to trimming and J lost 2 bases, with 9 bases between them. For the CDR3, the DNA is TGCAGCGTTGAAAGCGGGACACAAGAGACCCAGTACTTC. This encodes CSVESGTQETQYF.

The chain couples TRBV7-2 to TRBJ1-5, with 8 bases fitting TRBD1. CDR1 is SGHTA and CDR2 is FQGNSA in the germline V gene. Trimming cost V 1 base and J 1 base; bases outside gene matches: 9. The CDR3 consists of 18 residues. The DNA of the CDR3 is TGTGCCAGCAGCTTAGACTACATGACAGGGGAAAGCAATCAGCCCCAGCATTTT. This codes for CASSLDYMTGESNQPQHF.

V gene TRBV6-1 combines with J gene TRBJ1-4; 7 bases fit TRBD1. Germline V CDR1 and CDR2: MNHNS, SASEGT. V gave up 3 bases and J gave up 8 bases; unmatched junction bases: 12. The CDR3 has 16 residues. Here the CDR3 DNA reads TGTGCCAGCAGTGATCCCCTGACAGGGCTTTTGGAAAAACTGTTTTTT. It translates to CASSDPLTGLLEKLFF.

This chain uses TRBV7-2 with TRBJ1-1; D unclear. The length of the CDR3 is 13 residues. Germline V gives CDR1 SGHTA, CDR2 FQGNSA. V gave up 5 bases and J gave up 0 bases, with 7 bases separating them. CDR3 amino acids: CASSATVNTEAFF. CDR3 DNA sequence: TGTGCCAGCAGCGCCACAGTGAACACTGAAGCTTTCTTT.

Only one count was recorded for this clone. This chain uses TRBV2 with TRBJ2-7; D uncertain. Trimming left V 0 bases short and J 2 bases short, with 11 bases between. This CDR3 is built from 15 residues. Germline CDR1 SNHLY, CDR2 FYNNEI. Here the CDR3 reads CASSEALWAAYEQYF. The CDR3 nucleotides read TGTGCCAGCAGTGAAGCGCTTTGGGCTGCCTACGAGCAGTACTTC.

The genes are TRBV29-1 and TRBJ2-2; tentative D call: TRBD1 (5 bases). Trimming pared 2 bases from V and 1 base from J, leaving 11 bases between. The germline V gene encodes CDR1 SQVTM and CDR2 ANQGSEA. The CDR3 runs to 15 residues. The CDR3 DNA reads TGCAGCGTTGAATCCAGCCAGGGGAACACCGGGGAGCTGTTTTTT. It is translated as CSVESSQGNTGELFF.

V gene TRBV27 combines with J gene TRBJ1-3; D unclear. V lost 4 bases to trimming and J lost 4 bases, with 5 bases between them. Germline lookup yields CDR1 MNHEY and CDR2 SMNVEV (reference sequence). This CDR3 is 12 amino acids long. This CDR3 reads CASSSPGNTIYF. The CDR3 coding sequence is TGTGCCAGCAGTTCCCCAGGAAACACCATATATTTT.

As to this clone: The sample holds other DNA sequences that translate to the same CDR3. The gene calls are TRBV11-3 and TRBJ1-1, with 8 bases lining up with TRBD1. The V gene's germline CDR1 is SGHNT and CDR2 YENEEA. J was trimmed by 4 bases and V by 4 bases; bases with no gene match: 8. The CDR3 loop spans 15 amino acids. Written as DNA, the CDR3 is TGTGCCAGCAGCTCCCCTGACAGGGGCATCACTGAAGCTTTCTTT. Protein sequence: CASSSPDRGITEAFF.

The chain links TRBV28 to TRBJ1-5, with 8 bases aligning to TRBD1. The CDR3 contains 18 residues. V was clipped by 7 bases and J by 6 bases; unmatched bases: 20. Germline loops: CDR1 MDHEN, CDR2 SYDVKM. CDR3 protein: CASTNPGATGAVGQPQHF. The CDR3 coding sequence is TGTGCCAGCACCAATCCCGGGGCGACAGGGGCAGTGGGTCAGCCCCAGCATTTT. The full variable domain, with the rest looked up from reference TRBV28 and TRBJ1-5, is DVKVTQSSRYLVKRTGEKVFLECVQDMDHENMFWYRQDPGLGLRLIYFSYDVKMKEKGDIPEGYSVSREKKERFSLILESASTNQTSMYLCASTNPGATGAVGQPQHFGDGTRLSIL.

This clone was observed a single time. The gene calls are TRBV7-2 and TRBJ2-6, with D perhaps matching TRBD1 (5 bases). Germline V gene lookup returns CDR1 SGHTA and CDR2 FQGNSA. The CDR3 contains 14 residues. V was clipped by 7 bases and J by 3 bases, with 10 bases between them. As DNA, the CDR3 is TGTGCCAGCACCTTTAGGGGTGGGGCCAACGTCCTGACTTTC. Encoded protein: CASTFRGGANVLTF.

The V and J genes are TRBV28 and TRBJ1-2; D remains unclear. Between the trimmed V and J ends, which lost 1 base and 0 bases, there was a span of 6 bases. CDR1 and CDR2 from the germline V gene are MDHEN and SYDVKM. The CDR3 has 14 residues. CDR3 amino acids: CASSLSVPNYGYTF. The CDR3 DNA sequence: TGTGCCAGCAGTTTATCGGTCCCTAACTATGGCTACACCTTC.

The V gene is TRBV7-8, the J gene TRBJ2-1, with 9 bases fitting TRBD2. Looked up from germline, CDR1 is SGHVS and CDR2 is FQNEAQ. V gave up 5 bases and J gave up 6 bases; unmatched junction bases: 11. The CDR3 covers 16 residues. CDR3 amino acids: CASSQTGGLAFNEQFF. Written as DNA, the CDR3 is TGTGCCAGCAGCCAAACGGGTGGACTAGCGTTCAATGAGCAGTTCTTC.